The 28 T cell receptor beta chains in this list originate from one sample, sequenced in a study of blood T cell repertoires in COVID-19. Here immunoSEQ multiplex PCR was the method, and the copy in TCRdb shows in-frame clones only, minus some. The table has approximately 150,000 clones, under 85% seen once; the top ten hold around 1.6%. Sequences were obtained from peripheral blood. Receptors were obtained from a human donor in a cohort sampled during active COVID-19.

The V call is TRBV28, the J call TRBJ2-7; TRBD1 aligns across 8 bases. In germline, CDR1 is MDHEN, CDR2 SYDVKM. This CDR3 spans 18 amino acids. Unmatched junction bases numbered 13, after V lost 2 bases and J lost 1 base. The CDR3 region has the DNA TGTGCCAGCAGTTTACTCCGTCCCCGGGACAGGAAATCCTACGAGCAGTACTTC. This encodes CASSLLRPRDRKSYEQYF. Full variable domain (rest looked up from reference TRBV28 and TRBJ2-7): DVKVTQSSRYLVKRTGEKVFLECVQDMDHENMFWYRQDPGLGLRLIYFSYDVKMKEKGDIPEGYSVSREKKERFSLILESASTNQTSMYLCASSLLRPRDRKSYEQYFGPGTRLTVT.

The rearrangement links TRBV12-3 or TRBV12-4 to TRBJ2-1; possibly TRBD2 for D (6 bases). The CDR3 totals 13 residues. With 6 bases removed from V and 8 bases from J, the gap between germline ends came to 14 bases. CDR3 residues: CASSRERFDEQFF. In DNA form, the CDR3 reads TGTGCCAGCAGCCGGGAGAGGTTCGATGAGCAGTTCTTC.

This clone was counted between two and nine times. The gene calls are TRBV2 and TRBJ2-1; D might be TRBD2 (5 bases). This CDR3 contains 11 residues. Germline CDR1 is SNHLY and CDR2 is FYNNEI. Trimming shortened V by 8 bases and J by 10 bases, and 12 bases separated the two germline ends. The CDR3 protein is CASLVEVEQFF. CDR3 nucleotide sequence: TGTGCCAGCCTGGTGGAGGTGGAGCAGTTCTTC.

The chain is built from TRBV28 and TRBJ2-5; 9 bases are a match to TRBD1. Germline V gene lookup returns CDR1 MDHEN and CDR2 SYDVKM. The CDR3 covers 21 residues. The trim removed 4 bases at V and 2 bases at J, leaving 23 bases unmatched. This CDR3 is CASSYYYRDRDPQGLQETQYF. Here the CDR3 DNA reads TGTGCCAGCAGTTACTACTACCGGGACAGGGATCCGCAGGGTCTTCAAGAGACCCAGTACTTC. The variable domain in full, completed from reference TRBV28 and TRBJ2-5, reads DVKVTQSSRYLVKRTGEKVFLECVQDMDHENMFWYRQDPGLGLRLIYFSYDVKMKEKGDIPEGYSVSREKKERFSLILESASTNQTSMYLCASSYYYRDRDPQGLQETQYFGPGTRLLVL.

The V gene is TRBV11-3, the J gene TRBJ2-5, with a weak D call TRBD2 (6 bases). Germline CDR1 is SGHNT and CDR2 is YENEEA. This CDR3 contains 15 residues. V shed 1 base and J shed 1 base, with 10 bases lying between them. This chain's CDR3 is CASSLGGITQETQYF. The CDR3 DNA reads as TGTGCCAGCAGCTTAGGCGGGATTACCCAAGAGACCCAGTACTTC.

V is TRBV28 and J is TRBJ2-7; TRBD1 might be the D (6 bases). CDR1 is MDHEN and CDR2 is SYDVKM in the germline V gene. The V end was cut by 6 bases, the J end by 1 base, with 13 bases between. This CDR3 has 14 amino acids. The CDR3 is CASRPTGLSYEQYF. The CDR3 DNA reads as TGTGCCAGCAGGCCGACAGGTCTATCCTACGAGCAGTACTTC.

This chain connects TRBV9 to TRBJ2-1; TRBD2 matches at 10 bases. The ends lost 0 bases at V and 6 bases at J; junction bases unmatched: 3. Per germline, CDR1 SGDLS and CDR2 YYNGEE. This CDR3 has 15 amino acids. The CDR3 reads CASSVGAGGVNEQFF. CDR3 DNA: TGTGCCAGCAGCGTAGGAGCGGGAGGGGTCAATGAGCAGTTCTTC.

V gene TRBV9 combines with J gene TRBJ2-2; TRBD1 agrees at 7 bases. The CDR3 has 14 residues. The trim removed 4 bases at V and 3 bases at J, leaving 3 bases unmatched. Per germline, CDR1 SGDLS and CDR2 YYNGEE. Written as DNA, the CDR3 is TGTGCCAGCAGCAACAGGGGATACACCGGGGAGCTGTTTTTT. Its translation: CASSNRGYTGELFF.

The chain couples TRBV6-5 to TRBJ2-1; 9 bases are a match to TRBD1. Trimming removed 6 bases from V and 8 bases from J; junction bases left unmatched: 5. The length of the CDR3 is 13 residues. CDR1 MNHEY and CDR2 SVGAGI come from the germline V gene. The CDR3 region has the DNA TGTGCCAGCAGGGGGACAGGGCCACATGAGCAGTTCTTC. Amino acids: CASRGTGPHEQFF.

This chain joins TRBV6-5 and TRBJ1-5; D is possibly TRBD1 (6 bases). Germline V gene sequence: CDR1 MNHEY, CDR2 SVGAGI. V shed 6 bases and J shed 4 bases, with 10 bases lying between them. This CDR3 has 13 residues. CDR3 sequence (DNA): TGTGCCAGCAGCCCGGACAGAAATCAGCCCCAGCATTTT. This translates into CASSPDRNQPQHF.

This chain joins TRBV6-6 and TRBJ1-5, with D perhaps matching TRBD1 (5 bases). The germline V gene encodes CDR1 MNHNY and CDR2 SVGAGI (reference sequence). The CDR3 runs 15 residues. V lost 4 bases to trimming and J lost 5 bases, with 15 bases between them. The CDR3 nucleotides read TGTGCCAGCAGTTCCTCGGGCAGGGTCGATCAGCCCCAGCATTTT. Translating gives CASSSSGRVDQPQHF.

The V and J genes are TRBV21-1 and TRBJ1-3; the table's D call of TRBD1 was not tested on the DNA. TRBV21-1 represents a pseudogene. The CDR3 is made up of 17 amino acids. CDR3 in amino acids: CASSKSGTGSSGNTIYF. Written as DNA, the CDR3 is TGTGCCAGCAGCAAGTCCGGGACAGGGAGCTCTGGAAACACCATATATTTT.

The V and J genes are TRBV7-2 and TRBJ2-7; D not certain. The CDR3 totals 11 residues. V was cut by 2 bases and J by 6 bases, with 5 bases left in between. Looked up from germline, CDR1 is SGHTA and CDR2 is FQGNSA. The CDR3: CASSLHSEQYF. CDR3 in DNA: TGTGCCAGCAGCTTACACTCCGAGCAGTACTTC.

The chain is built from TRBV11-2 and TRBJ2-7; 8 nucleotides align to TRBD1. Looked up from germline, CDR1 is SGHAT and CDR2 is FQNNGV. CDR3 length: 14 amino acids. After removal of 3 bases from V and 2 bases from J, the junction contained 3 bases not matched to a gene. As DNA, the CDR3 is TGTGCCAGCAGCTTGAGGACAGGGACCTACGAGCAGTACTTC. This codes for CASSLRTGTYEQYF.

The rearrangement joins TRBV4-1 to TRBJ2-1; no reliable D call. This CDR3 is built from 15 residues. Germline V gives CDR1 MGHRA, CDR2 YSYEKL. With 1 base removed from V and 4 bases from J, the gap between germline ends came to 11 bases. The chain's CDR3 is CASSQGNDWYNEQFF. CDR3 DNA sequence: TGCGCCAGCAGCCAAGGCAACGACTGGTACAATGAGCAGTTCTTC.

The rearrangement links TRBV6-1 to TRBJ2-5; 8 nucleotides line up with TRBD2. Germline V gene sequence: CDR1 MNHNS, CDR2 SASEGT. V dropped 0 bases and J dropped 4; count of bases not matched to a gene: 13. CDR3 size: 18 residues. The CDR3 bases are TGTGCCAGCAGTGAAGCGCCCGGGGGGGGACGAGGCGGAGAGACCCAGTACTTC. Translating it yields CASSEAPGGGRGGETQYF.

This chain joins TRBV19 and TRBJ1-1; TRBD1 is a possible D gene (6 bases). The CDR3 extends over 14 amino acids. Trimming pared 1 base from V and 5 bases from J, leaving 11 bases between. Germline CDR1 and CDR2: LNHDA and SQIVND (reference sequence). The CDR3 DNA sequence: TGTGCCAGTAGTATAGGGGGGCAGGCAACTGAAGCTTTCTTT. Amino acid sequence: CASSIGGQATEAFF.

This clone was counted a few times. This chain links TRBV9 with TRBJ1-2, with D tentatively TRBD1 (5 bases). V lost 0 bases to trimming and J lost 5 bases, with 17 bases between them. Germline V gene data show CDR1 as SGDLS and CDR2 as YYNGEE. This CDR3 comprises 16 residues. CDR3 bases: TGTGCCAGCAGCGTAGAGGGAGGGGTTAGCGCGTATGGCTACACCTTC. Translation: CASSVEGGVSAYGYTF.

This sequence joins TRBV7-9 and TRBJ1-1; TRBD1 might be the D (6 bases). Germline V gene data show CDR1 as SEHNR and CDR2 as FQNEAQ (reference sequence). V shed 5 bases and J shed 0 bases, with 10 bases lying between them. This CDR3 contains 14 residues. CDR3 nucleotide sequence: TGTGCCAGCAGCCTCGGACAGTTGAACACTGAAGCTTTCTTT. It codes for CASSLGQLNTEAFF.

CDR3 bases: TGTGCCAGCAGCCGTGGGGGGGCCGACCGCAACTATGGCTACACCTTC. Encoded protein: CASSRGGADRNYGYTF. This rearrangement joins TRBV7-2 to TRBJ1-2, with D perhaps TRBD1 (6 bases). There are 16 residues in the CDR3. The V end was cut by 5 bases, the J end by 2 bases, with 18 bases between. Germline V gene lookup returns CDR1 SGHTA and CDR2 FQGNSA.

V is TRBV7-3 and J is TRBJ2-1, with D tentatively TRBD2 (6 bases). CDR1 and CDR2 (germline): SGHTA, FQGTGA. V was cut by 5 bases and J by 7 bases, with 21 bases left in between. The CDR3 covers 16 residues. In nucleotides, the CDR3 is TGTGCCAGCAGCCCAAGAGCGGGTGGCTGGAGGAATGAGCAGTTCTTC. Amino acid sequence: CASSPRAGGWRNEQFF.

The chain carries TRBV5-8 and TRBJ2-5; tentative D call: TRBD2 (5 bases). Between the trimmed V and J ends, which lost 7 bases and 2 bases, there was a span of 24 bases. The CDR3 consists of 17 residues. Per the germline V gene, CDR1 is SGHTS and CDR2 is YDEGEE. The CDR3 protein is CASPRGYNWRGQETQYF. The CDR3 DNA is TGTGCCAGCCCGCGAGGGTATAATTGGCGAGGGCAAGAGACCCAGTACTTC.

The V and J genes are TRBV6-1 and TRBJ1-3, with D tentatively TRBD1 (6 bases). Germline CDR1 is MNHNS and CDR2 is SASEGT. The CDR3 is made up of 15 amino acids. The ends were cut back, 3 bases at V and 4 bases at J, with 13 bases in the middle. DNA for the CDR3: TGTGCCAGCAGTGACCCAGGGGCCTCCGGAAACACCATATATTTT. This codes for CASSDPGASGNTIYF.

The gene calls are TRBV18 and TRBJ2-5, with TRBD1 matching 9 bases. With 1 base clipped from V and 5 bases from J, the junction kept 5 bases outside the gene matches. Germline CDR1 is KGHSH and CDR2 is LQKENI. This CDR3 comprises 15 residues. The CDR3 region has the DNA TGTGCCAGCTCACCACTTACAGGGGGCTTGGAGACCCAGTACTTC. Amino acids: CASSPLTGGLETQYF.

The CDR3 is CASSLDGLAGVTSYEQYF. CDR3 coding DNA: TGTGCCAGCAGCTTAGATGGACTAGCGGGAGTGACGTCCTACGAGCAGTACTTC. The chain carries TRBV11-2 and TRBJ2-7, with 13 bases that match TRBD2. The CDR3 length is 18 residues. CDR1 is SGHAT and CDR2 is FQNNGV in the germline V gene. Trimming took 0 bases from V and 1 from J; bases not matched to a gene: 6. The whole variable domain, filled in from reference TRBV11-2 and TRBJ2-7, reads EAGVAQSPRYKIIEKRQSVAFWCNPISGHATLYWYQQILGQGPKLLIQFQNNGVVDDSQLPKDRFSAERLKGVDSTLKIQPAKLEDSAVYLCASSLDGLAGVTSYEQYFGPGTRLTVT.

The rearrangement joins TRBV6-6 to TRBJ1-3; 7 positions agree with TRBD1. CDR1 is MNHNY and CDR2 is SVGAGI in the germline V gene (reference sequence). Trimming at V came to 2 bases and at J to 0 bases, leaving 4 bases not matched to a gene. The CDR3 consists of 16 residues. CDR3 coding DNA: TGTGCCAGCAGTTACCTACAGGGGTCCTCTGGAAACACCATATATTTT. As protein: CASSYLQGSSGNTIYF.

V usage is TRBV10-3 and J usage is TRBJ1-2; D is perhaps TRBD1 (6 bases). Between the trimmed V and J ends, which lost 6 bases and 6 bases, there was a span of 20 bases. The germline V gene encodes CDR1 ENHRY and CDR2 SYGVKD. The length of the CDR3 is 15 residues. In nucleotides, the CDR3 is TGTGCCATCAGAGACATTGACCAGGGGCGAGATGGCTACACCTTC. It encodes CAIRDIDQGRDGYTF.

The chain carries TRBV18 and TRBJ1-5; 10 bases are a match to TRBD1. The V gene's germline CDR1 is KGHSH and CDR2 LQKENI. V was pared by 6 bases and J by 3 bases, with 5 bases of the junction left unmatched. The CDR3 sequence is 15 residues long. CDR3 sequence reads: CASSPGTGANQPQHF. In nucleotides, the CDR3 is TGTGCCAGCTCCCCCGGGACAGGGGCCAATCAGCCCCAGCATTTT. Supplemented by reference TRBV18 and TRBJ1-5, the full variable domain reads NAGVMQNPRHLVRRRGQEARLRCSPMKGHSHVYWYRQLPEEGLKFMVYLQKENIIDESGMPKERFSAEFPKEGPSILRIQQVVRGDSAAYFCASSPGTGANQPQHFGDGTRLSIL.